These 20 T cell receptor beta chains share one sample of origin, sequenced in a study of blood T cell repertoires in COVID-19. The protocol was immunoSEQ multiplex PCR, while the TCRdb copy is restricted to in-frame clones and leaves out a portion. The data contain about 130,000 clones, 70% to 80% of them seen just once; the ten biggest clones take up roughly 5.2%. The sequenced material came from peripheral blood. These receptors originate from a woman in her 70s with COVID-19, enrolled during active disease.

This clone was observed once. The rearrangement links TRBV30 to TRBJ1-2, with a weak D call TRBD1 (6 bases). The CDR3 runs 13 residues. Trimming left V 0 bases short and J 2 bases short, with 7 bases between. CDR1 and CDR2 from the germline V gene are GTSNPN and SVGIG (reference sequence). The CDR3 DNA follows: TGTGCCTGGAGTGTAGACAGGAACTATGGCTACACCTTC. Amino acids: CAWSVDRNYGYTF.

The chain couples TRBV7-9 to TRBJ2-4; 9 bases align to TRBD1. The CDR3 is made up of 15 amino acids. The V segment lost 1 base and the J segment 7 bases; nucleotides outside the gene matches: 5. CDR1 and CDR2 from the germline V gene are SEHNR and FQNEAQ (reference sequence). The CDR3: CASSLGGTGRNIQYF. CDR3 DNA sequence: TGTGCCAGCAGCTTAGGTGGGACAGGGAGGAACATTCAGTACTTC.

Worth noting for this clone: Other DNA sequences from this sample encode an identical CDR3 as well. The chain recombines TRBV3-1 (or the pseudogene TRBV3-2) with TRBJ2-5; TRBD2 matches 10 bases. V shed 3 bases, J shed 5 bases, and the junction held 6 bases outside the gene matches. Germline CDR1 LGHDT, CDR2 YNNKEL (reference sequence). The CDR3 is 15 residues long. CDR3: CASSQASGGAETQYF. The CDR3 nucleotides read TGTGCCAGCAGCCAGGCGAGCGGGGGGGCGGAGACCCAGTACTTC.

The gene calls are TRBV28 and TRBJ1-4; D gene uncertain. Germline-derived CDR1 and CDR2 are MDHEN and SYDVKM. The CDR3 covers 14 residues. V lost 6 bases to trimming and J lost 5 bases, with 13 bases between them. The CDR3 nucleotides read TGTGCCAGCAGGAGAGGTGGATTCAATGAAAAACTGTTTTTT. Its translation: CASRRGGFNEKLFF.

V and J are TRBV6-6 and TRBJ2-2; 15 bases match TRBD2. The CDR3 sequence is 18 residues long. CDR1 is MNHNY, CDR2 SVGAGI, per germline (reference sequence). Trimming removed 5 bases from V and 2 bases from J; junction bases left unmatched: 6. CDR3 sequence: CASSQGLAGGPNTGELFF. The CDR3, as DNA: TGTGCCAGCAGTCAGGGACTAGCGGGGGGCCCTAACACCGGGGAGCTGTTTTTT.

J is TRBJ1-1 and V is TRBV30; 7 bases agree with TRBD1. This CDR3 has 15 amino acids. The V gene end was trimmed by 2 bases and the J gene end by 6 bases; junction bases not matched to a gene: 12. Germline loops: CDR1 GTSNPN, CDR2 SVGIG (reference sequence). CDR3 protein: CAWSPPETGYPEAFF. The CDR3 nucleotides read TGTGCCTGGAGTCCCCCCGAGACAGGGTATCCTGAAGCTTTCTTT.

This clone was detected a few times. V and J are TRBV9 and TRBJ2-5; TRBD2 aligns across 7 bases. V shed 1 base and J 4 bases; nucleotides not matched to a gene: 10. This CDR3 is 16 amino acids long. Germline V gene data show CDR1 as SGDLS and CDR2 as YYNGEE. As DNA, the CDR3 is TGTGCCAGCAGCGTAACGGGGGGAATCGTCCCAGAGACCCAGTACTTC. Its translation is CASSVTGGIVPETQYF.

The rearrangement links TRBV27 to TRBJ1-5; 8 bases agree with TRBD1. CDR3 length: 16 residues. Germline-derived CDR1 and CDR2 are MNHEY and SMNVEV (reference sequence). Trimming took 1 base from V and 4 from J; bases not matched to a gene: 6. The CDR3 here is CASSLLAGQGNQPQHF. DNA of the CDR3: TGTGCCAGCAGTTTATTGGCTGGACAGGGTAATCAGCCCCAGCATTTT.

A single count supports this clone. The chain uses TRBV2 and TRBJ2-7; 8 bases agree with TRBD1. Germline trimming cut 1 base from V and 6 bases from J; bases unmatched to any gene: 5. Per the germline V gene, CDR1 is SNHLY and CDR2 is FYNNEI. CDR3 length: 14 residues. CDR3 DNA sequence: TGTGCCAGCAGTGAAGGGGGACAGGTGATCGAGCAGTACTTC. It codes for CASSEGGQVIEQYF.

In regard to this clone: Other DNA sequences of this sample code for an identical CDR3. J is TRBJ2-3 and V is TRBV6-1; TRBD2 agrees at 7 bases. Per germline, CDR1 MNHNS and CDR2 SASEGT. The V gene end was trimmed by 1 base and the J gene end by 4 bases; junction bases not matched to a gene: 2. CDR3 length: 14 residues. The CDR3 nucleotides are TGTGCCAGCAGTGAAGGGGGAGGGGCAGATACGCAGTATTTT. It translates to CASSEGGGADTQYF.

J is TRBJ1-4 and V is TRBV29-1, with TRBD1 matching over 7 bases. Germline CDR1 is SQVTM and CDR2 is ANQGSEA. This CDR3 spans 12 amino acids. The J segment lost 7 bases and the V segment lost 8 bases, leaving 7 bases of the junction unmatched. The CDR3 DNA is TGCAGCCAACAGGGGTCCTCTGAAAAACTGTTTTTT. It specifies CSQQGSSEKLFF.

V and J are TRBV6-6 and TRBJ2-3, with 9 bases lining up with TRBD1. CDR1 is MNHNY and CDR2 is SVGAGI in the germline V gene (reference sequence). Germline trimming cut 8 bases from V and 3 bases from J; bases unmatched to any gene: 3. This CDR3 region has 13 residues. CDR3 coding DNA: TGTGCCAGCGGGGACAGGGAAACAGATACGCAGTATTTT. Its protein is CASGDRETDTQYF.

For the CDR3, the DNA is TGTGCCATCTGGGACAGGGGGCTTGAGCAGTACTTC. Translating gives CAIWDRGLEQYF. This chain uses TRBV10-3 with TRBJ2-7, with TRBD1 identical over 12 bases. The CDR3 is 12 residues long. Germline V gene lookup returns CDR1 ENHRY and CDR2 SYGVKD. V dropped 8 bases and J dropped 7; count of bases not matched to a gene: 3.

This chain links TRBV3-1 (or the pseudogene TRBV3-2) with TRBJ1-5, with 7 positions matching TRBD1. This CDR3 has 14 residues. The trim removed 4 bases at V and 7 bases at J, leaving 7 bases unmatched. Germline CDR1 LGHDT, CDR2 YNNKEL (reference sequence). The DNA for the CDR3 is TGTGCCAGCAGCCTTGGACAGGCCGGGCAGCCCCAGCATTTT. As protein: CASSLGQAGQPQHF.

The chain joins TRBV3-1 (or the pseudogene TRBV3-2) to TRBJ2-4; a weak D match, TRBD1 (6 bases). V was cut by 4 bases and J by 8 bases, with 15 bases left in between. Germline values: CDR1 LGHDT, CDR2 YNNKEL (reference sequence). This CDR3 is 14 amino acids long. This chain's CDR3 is CASSPTGQSYIQYF. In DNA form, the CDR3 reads TGTGCCAGCAGCCCCACCGGACAGTCATACATTCAGTACTTC.

CDR3 region: CSVEPLGGKRGNTIYF. DNA for the CDR3: TGCAGCGTTGAACCCCTCGGGGGAAAACGAGGAAACACCATATATTTT. The chain uses TRBV29-1 and TRBJ1-3; tentatively, D is TRBD1 (5 bases). The CDR3 has 16 amino acids. Trimming took 2 bases from V and 4 from J, leaving 18 bases between them. Germline CDR1 is SQVTM and CDR2 is ANQGSEA. Looking up the rest from reference TRBV29-1 and TRBJ1-3 gives the full variable domain: SAVISQKPSRDICQRGTSLTIQCQVDSQVTMMFWYRQQPGQSLTLIATANQGSEATYESGFVIDKFPISRPNLTFSTLTVSNMSPEDSSIYLCSVEPLGGKRGNTIYFGEGSWLTVV.

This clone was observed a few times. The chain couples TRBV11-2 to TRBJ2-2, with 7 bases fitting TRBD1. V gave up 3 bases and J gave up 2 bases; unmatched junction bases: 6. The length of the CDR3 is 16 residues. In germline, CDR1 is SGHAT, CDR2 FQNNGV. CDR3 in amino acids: CASSLSGQRNTGELFF. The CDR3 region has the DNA TGTGCCAGCAGCTTGTCGGGACAGAGAAACACCGGGGAGCTGTTTTTT.

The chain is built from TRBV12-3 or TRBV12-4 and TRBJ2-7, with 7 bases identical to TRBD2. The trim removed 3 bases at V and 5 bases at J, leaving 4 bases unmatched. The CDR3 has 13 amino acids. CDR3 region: CASSFAAGNEQYF. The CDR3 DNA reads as TGTGCCAGCAGTTTTGCAGCGGGGAACGAGCAGTACTTC.

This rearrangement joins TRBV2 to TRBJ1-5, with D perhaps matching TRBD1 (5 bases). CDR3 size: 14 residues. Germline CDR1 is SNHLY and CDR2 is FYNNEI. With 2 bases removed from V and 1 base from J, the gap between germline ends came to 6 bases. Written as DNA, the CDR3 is TGTGCCAGCAGTGAACAGGGAAGCAATCAGCCCCAGCATTTT. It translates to CASSEQGSNQPQHF.

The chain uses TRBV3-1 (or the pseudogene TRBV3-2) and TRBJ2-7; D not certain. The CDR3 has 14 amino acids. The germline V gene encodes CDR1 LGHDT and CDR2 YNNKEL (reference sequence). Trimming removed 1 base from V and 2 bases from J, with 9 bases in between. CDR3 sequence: CASSQVRHAYEQYF. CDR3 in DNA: TGTGCCAGCAGCCAAGTAAGACACGCCTACGAGCAGTACTTC.